This T cell receptor beta chain derives from a study of blood T cell repertoires in COVID-19. Sequenced by immunoSEQ multiplex PCR; TCRdb stores in-frame clones only, minus some. This table holds 190,000 or so clones, 94% found once. CDR1 is SGHAT and CDR2 is FQNNGV in the germline V gene. With V trimmed by 3 bases and J by 9 bases, 4 bases remained unmatched. The CDR3 totals 14 residues. The chain combines TRBV11-2 with TRBJ1-6; 8 positions agree with TRBD1. Sequencing was performed on peripheral blood. This TCR was sampled from a young man with COVID-19, enrolled during active disease. CDR3 loop: CASSLDRAGSPLHF. The CDR3 DNA reads as TGTGCCAGCAGCTTGGACAGGGCTGGTTCACCCCTCCACTTT.